This is a list of T cell receptor beta chains from one sample in a study of T-cell memory formation after mild COVID-19. TCRdb called the 5' RACE reads again in MiXCR, with one record for every CDR3 protein. This table has approximately 580,000 distinct CDR3 sequences, roughly 20% appearing once. The sample comprised PBMCs or a T cell subset sorted from them (not recorded which). The origin of the receptors is an adult woman who had mild COVID-19 (a few samples of this study predate the infection). Cell type and time point are not known. CDR3s include the opening cysteine and the closing phenylalanine or tryptophan. D genes are given only for firm matches. A row's size may be missing; if present it is once, few, many or a size class.

CDR3	DNA	V	J	D	size
CASSSTVQHTDTQYF	TGCGCCAGCAGCTCCACGGTTCAGCACACAGATACGCAGTATTTT	TRBV5-1	TRBJ2-3	.	.
CASSLSFLRGNNEQFF	TGTGCCAGCAGTCTCTCCTTTTTGCGGGGCAACAATGAGCAGTTCTTC	TRBV7-8	TRBJ2-1	.	.
CASRSDHSPLHF	TGCGCCAGCAGGTCCGACCATTCACCCCTCCACTTT	TRBV5-1	TRBJ1-6	.	few
CARGGPSSYNEQFF	TGTGCCAGGGGAGGGCCGAGCTCCTACAATGAGCAGTTCTTC	TRBV18	TRBJ2-1	TRBD2	.
CASSFASGRGSYEQYF	TGTGCCAGCAGCTTTGCGTCAGGACGCGGCTCCTACGAGCAGTACTTC	TRBV7-2	TRBJ2-7	.	few
CASRAGPNTDTQYF	TGTGCCAGCAGGGCGGGGCCCAACACAGATACGCAGTATTTT	TRBV6-5	TRBJ2-3	.	.
CASSLPGHPNYEQYF	TGTGCCAGCAGCCTGCCCGGACACCCCAACTACGAGCAGTACTTC	TRBV12-3/TRBV12-4	TRBJ2-7	.	.
CASGLGPLAGSSEQYF	TGTGCTAGTGGTTTGGGGCCCCTAGCAGGATCTAGCGAGCAGTACTTC	TRBV12-5	TRBJ2-7	.	few
CASSLDSWGSYGYTF	TGTGCCAGCAGCTTAGATTCTTGGGGATCCTATGGCTACACCTTC	TRBV7-8	TRBJ1-2	.	few
CASSVFQGVGELFF	TGTGCCAGCAGCGTATTCCAGGGAGTCGGGGAGCTGTTTTTT	TRBV9	TRBJ2-2	.	.
CASSLGGLLGGREIVRNEQFF	TGCGCCAGCAGCTTGGGTGGTTTGCTTGGCGGGAGGGAGATTGTACGCAATGAGCAGTTCTTC	TRBV5-1	TRBJ2-1	TRBD2	many
CASSSGRGTGGETQYF	TGTGCCAGCAGCTCAGGCCGTGGGACAGGTGGAGAGACCCAGTACTTC	TRBV7-9	TRBJ2-5	TRBD1	.
CASSDEEGQGGQPQHF	TGCGCCAGCAGCGACGAAGAAGGACAGGGTGGTCAGCCCCAGCATTTT	TRBV4-1	TRBJ1-5	TRBD1	.
CASSFTTGYEQYF	TGTGCCAGCAGTTTCACGACTGGCTACGAGCAGTACTTC	TRBV27	TRBJ2-7	.	.
CASSESEREGRNEQFF	TGTGCCAGCAGTGAATCGGAGAGGGAAGGGCGCAATGAGCAGTTCTTC	TRBV25-1	TRBJ2-1	.	few
CASSTGGSDTGELFF	TGTGCCAGCAGTACCGGCGGTAGCGACACCGGGGAGCTGTTTTTT	TRBV12-3/TRBV12-4	TRBJ2-2	.	few
CASSEGGTGSYEQYF	TGTGCCAGCAGTGAAGGAGGGACCGGGTCCTACGAGCAGTACTTC	TRBV25-1	TRBJ2-7	.	.
CASSDGAGAVFQETQYF	TGTGCCAGTAGTGATGGAGCGGGAGCGGTCTTCCAAGAGACCCAGTACTTC	TRBV19	TRBJ2-5	TRBD2	few
CATSDGGAWPYEQYF	TGTGCCACCAGTGATGGCGGGGCTTGGCCCTACGAGCAGTACTTC	TRBV24-1	TRBJ2-7	.	.
CASSQGADSNQPQHF	TGCGCCAGCAGCCAAGGAGCAGATAGCAATCAGCCCCAGCATTTT	TRBV4-1	TRBJ1-5	.	many
CATSRGPGVTGELFF	TGTGCCACCAGCAGAGGCCCAGGGGTCACCGGGGAGCTGTTTTTT	TRBV15	TRBJ2-2	.	few
CASSYVRTGRTDTQYF	TGCGCCAGCAGCTACGTGAGGACAGGGCGGACAGATACGCAGTATTTT	TRBV5-1	TRBJ2-3	TRBD1	.
CASSYKFLAGEQYF	TGTGCCAGCAGTTATAAGTTCCTCGCGGGAGAGCAGTACTTC	TRBV6-5	TRBJ2-7	.	.
CASRGPGGREQYF	TGTGCCAGCAGGGGGCCAGGGGGTCGCGAGCAGTACTTC	TRBV25-1	TRBJ2-7	TRBD1	.
CASLGQGSEKLFF	TGTGCCAGTCTGGGACAGGGCTCTGAAAAACTGTTTTTT	TRBV19	TRBJ1-4	TRBD1	.
CASSLGTQGGYGYTF	TGTGCCAGCAGCTTGGGTACTCAGGGCGGCTATGGCTACACCTTC	TRBV5-5	TRBJ1-2	.	.
CASSLAVRSDYTF	TGTGCCAGCAGTTTAGCGGTTCGGTCCGACTACACCTTC	TRBV12-3/TRBV12-4	TRBJ1-2	.	few
CAISDSGYYNEQFF	TGTGCCATCAGTGACTCCGGTTACTACAATGAGCAGTTCTTC	TRBV10-3	TRBJ2-1	.	once
CASRSRGASTDTQYF	TGTGCCAGCAGGAGCCGGGGGGCTTCGACAGATACGCAGTATTTT	TRBV5-6	TRBJ2-3	.	few
CASSLSPGPYGYTF	TGTGCCAGCAGCTTATCGCCAGGCCCCTATGGCTACACCTTC	TRBV7-2	TRBJ1-2	.	.
CASSLEDGAYEQYF	TGTGCCAGCAGCTTAGAAGACGGGGCCTACGAGCAGTACTTC	TRBV7-7	TRBJ2-7	.	many
CSARAGFDTEAFF	TGCAGTGCTAGAGCAGGGTTCGACACTGAAGCTTTCTTT	TRBV20-1	TRBJ1-1	.	.
CASSLRTSPHYNEQFF	TGTGCCAGCAGCCTCCGGACTAGCCCACACTACAATGAGCAGTTCTTC	TRBV13	TRBJ2-1	TRBD2	few
CASSQGRTGGEKLFF	TGCGCCAGCAGCCAAGGTCGTACAGGGGGTGAAAAACTGTTTTTT	TRBV4-1	TRBJ1-4	TRBD1	.
CASSRLWEGNTEAFF	TGTGCCAGCAGCCGCCTGTGGGAGGGGAACACTGAAGCTTTCTTT	TRBV14	TRBJ1-1	.	.
CASSLGHLESPLHF	TGCGCCAGCAGCTTGGGACACCTCGAGTCACCCCTCCACTTT	TRBV5-1	TRBJ1-6	.	.
CASSLRQRNTGELFF	TGTGCCAGCAGCTTGAGACAGAGGAACACCGGGGAGCTGTTTTTT	TRBV3-1	TRBJ2-2	.	.
CASSLEGALGNQPQHF	TGTGCCAGCAGCTTAGAGGGGGCTTTAGGCAATCAGCCCCAGCATTTT	TRBV7-9	TRBJ1-5	TRBD1	.
CASRSDIWNSPLHF	TGTGCCAGCAGAAGTGACATTTGGAATTCACCCCTCCACTTT	TRBV25-1	TRBJ1-6	.	few
CASSEYIGVSGGETQYF	TGTGCCAGCAGTGAATATATCGGAGTGTCAGGGGGAGAGACCCAGTACTTC	TRBV25-1	TRBJ2-5	TRBD1	.
CASRNLRNSPLHF	TGTGCCAGCAGGAACCTCAGGAATTCACCCCTCCACTTT	TRBV5-6	TRBJ1-6	.	.
CASSFLGNTGELFF	TGTGCCAGCAGCTTTCTGGGAAACACCGGGGAGCTGTTTTTT	TRBV5-6	TRBJ2-2	.	many
CSHLEGVGTEAFF	TGCAGCCACCTTGAGGGGGTAGGCACTGAAGCTTTCTTT	TRBV29-1	TRBJ1-1	.	.
CASSPSTGTYGYTF	TGTGCCAGCAGCCCTTCAACAGGGACCTATGGCTACACCTTC	TRBV12-3/TRBV12-4	TRBJ1-2	.	.
CASSSRGLQETQYF	TGTGCCAGCAGCTCCAGGGGGCTCCAAGAGACCCAGTACTTC	TRBV7-2	TRBJ2-5	TRBD1	few
CASSPVWGLDEQFF	TGTGCCAGCTCACCGGTCTGGGGGCTCGATGAGCAGTTCTTC	TRBV18	TRBJ2-1	.	few
CASSPYLWTARDEQFF	TGTGCCAGCTCACCTTATCTATGGACAGCTCGGGATGAGCAGTTCTTC	TRBV18	TRBJ2-1	.	many
CAISARDPTDTQYF	TGTGCCATCAGTGCCAGGGATCCCACAGATACGCAGTATTTT	TRBV10-3	TRBJ2-3	.	.
CASSYTTTSGGPEQFF	TGTGCCAGCAGTTACACCACGACTAGCGGGGGGCCTGAGCAGTTCTTC	TRBV6-5	TRBJ2-1	TRBD2	.
CASKRGENTDTQYF	TGCGCCAGCAAACGAGGGGAGAACACAGATACGCAGTATTTT	TRBV5-1	TRBJ2-3	.	many
CASSRASQGALGYTF	TGTGCCAGCAGCCGAGCATCACAGGGGGCTCTTGGCTACACCTTC	TRBV3-1	TRBJ1-2	TRBD1	.
CASSLGQTSTDTQYF	TGTGCCAGCAGCCTCGGACAGACTAGCACAGATACGCAGTATTTT	TRBV7-9	TRBJ2-3	.	.
CASSPRTANVNEQFF	TGTGCCAGCAGCCCGCGGACTGCCAATGTCAATGAGCAGTTCTTC	TRBV11-3	TRBJ2-1	.	.
CASSYAAGGTGELFF	TGTGCCAGCAGTTACGCGGCAGGGGGCACCGGGGAGCTGTTTTTT	TRBV6-6	TRBJ2-2	TRBD1	.
CASSFPPSDSYEQYF	TGTGCCAGCAGTTTCCCCCCCAGCGATTCATACGAGCAGTACTTC	TRBV6-2/TRBV6-3	TRBJ2-7	.	few
CASRRTDEQFF	TGTGCCAGCAGACGTACGGATGAGCAGTTCTTC	TRBV6-2/TRBV6-3	TRBJ2-1	.	.
CATSRVTSGGNEQFF	TGTGCCACCAGCAGAGTGACTAGCGGGGGCAATGAGCAGTTCTTC	TRBV15	TRBJ2-1	TRBD2	.